These 14 T cell receptor beta chains came from one sample sequenced in a study of Ad26.COV2.S vaccination and SARS-CoV-2 variants. This table comes from immunoSEQ multiplex PCR, and its TCRdb copy is limited to in-frame clones, with some not included. The table records more than 400,000 clones, 92% of them present only once. As to treatment: over 15 received Ad26.COV2.S at low or high dose, single or two shots; several received placebo; per-sample allocation not given. The study sampled participants on day 63 after the first vaccine or placebo injection. This specimen consisted of peripheral blood, obtained in a trial of Ad26.COV2.S vaccine versus placebo. Receptors were obtained from a person between 18 and 59 years old who received the Ad26.COV2.S COVID-19 vaccine or a placebo.

This clone was picked up one time. This chain connects TRBV9 to TRBJ1-6; the match to TRBD1 covers 7 bases. With 3 bases clipped from V and 5 bases from J, the junction kept 20 bases outside the gene matches. This CDR3 has 20 amino acids. Per germline, CDR1 SGDLS and CDR2 YYNGEE. The CDR3 loop is CASSGRSPHEGQNHNSPLHF. Here the CDR3 DNA reads TGTGCCAGCAGCGGCCGTTCCCCACATGAGGGACAGAATCATAATTCACCCCTCCACTTT.

The chain recombines TRBV12-1 with TRBJ2-1; TRBD2 is taken as the D call from the table, unchecked against the DNA. TRBV12-1 is deemed a pseudogene. This CDR3 has 15 residues. CDR3 DNA sequence: TGTGCCAGCAGCTCGCCGGGGTTGCCCTACAATGAGCAGTTCTTC. Its translation is CASSSPGLPYNEQFF.

This clone was seen only once. The V call is TRBV4-1, the J call TRBJ1-4, with D uncertain. The CDR3 runs to 15 residues. Trimming took 1 base from V and 3 from J, leaving 9 bases between them. Germline CDR1 reads MGHRA; CDR2 reads YSYEKL. The DNA of the CDR3 is TGCGCCAGCAGCCAAGGACGGGGTTCTAATGAAAAACTGTTTTTT. Amino acid sequence: CASSQGRGSNEKLFF.

CDR3 sequence reads: CASSQESGPRDRRGGLNEQFF. CDR3 sequence (DNA): TGCGCCAGCAGCCAAGAGTCTGGCCCTAGAGATCGGCGGGGGGGCCTGAATGAGCAGTTCTTC. V and J are TRBV4-1 and TRBJ2-1; TRBD2 aligns across 9 bases. V lost 0 bases, J lost 7 bases, and 22 bases stayed unmatched. The CDR3 is 21 residues long. Germline V gene lookup returns CDR1 MGHRA and CDR2 YSYEKL.

The chain uses TRBV4-1 and TRBJ1-2; 8 positions agree with TRBD1. Germline V gene lookup returns CDR1 MGHRA and CDR2 YSYEKL. The CDR3 runs 14 residues. With V trimmed by 1 base and J by 6 bases, 4 bases remained unmatched. The CDR3 DNA reads as TGCGCCAGCAGCCAAGGACAGGGGTTTAATGGCTACACCTTC. Residues: CASSQGQGFNGYTF.

This clone was counted once. The DNA is omitted, as the CDR3 cannot be located on it reliably, and the CDR3 follows TCRdb's listing. This rearrangement joins TRBV21-1 to TRBJ1-1; TRBD1 was called by the table and not checked on the DNA. TRBV21-1 is a pseudogene segment. From its first to its last residue, the CDR3 has 18 amino acids. The CDR3 loop is CASSKEGAVGPGNTEAFF.

The chain links TRBV4-3 to TRBJ2-3, with 7 bases fitting TRBD1. CDR3 length equals 16 residues. V lost 1 base and J lost 3; bases outside the gene matches: 7. Looked up from germline, CDR1 is LGHNA and CDR2 is YSLEER. In DNA form, the CDR3 reads TGCGCCAGCAGCCAAGGTATAGGGGGCGGAACAGATACGCAGTATTTT. This encodes CASSQGIGGGTDTQYF.

The chain combines TRBV18 with TRBJ1-5; 8 bases line up with TRBD1. V shed 4 bases and J 5 bases; nucleotides not matched to a gene: 4. The CDR3 contains 14 residues. The germline CDR1 and CDR2 sequences are KGHSH and LQKENI. This CDR3 is CASSLQGGYQPQHF. CDR3 in DNA: TGTGCCAGCTCACTACAGGGGGGTTATCAGCCCCAGCATTTT.

This clone occurred a few times. The DNA of the CDR3 is TGTGCCAGCAGTGAAGGTTTTGGGGGGACTTCACCCCTCCACTTT. Translating it yields CASSEGFGGTSPLHF. The chain couples TRBV6-1 to TRBJ1-6; D possibly corresponds to TRBD1 (5 bases). From germline, CDR1 is MNHNS and CDR2 SASEGT. V was shortened by 1 base and J by 9 bases, with 13 bases between the two germline ends. The CDR3 has 15 residues.

The chain uses TRBV7-2 and TRBJ2-7, with 12 bases identical to TRBD2. The CDR3 is 16 residues long. J gave up 5 bases and V 4 bases, and 9 bases lay outside the gene matches. In germline, CDR1 is SGHTA, CDR2 FQGNSA. CDR3 loop: CASSSTPSGGDHEQYF. Written as DNA, the CDR3 is TGTGCCAGCAGCTCGACCCCTAGCGGGGGGGACCACGAGCAGTACTTC.

V and J are TRBV27 and TRBJ2-2; D unresolved. The length of the CDR3 is 13 residues. Germline CDR1 is MNHEY and CDR2 is SMNVEV (reference sequence). Trimming removed 3 bases from V and 5 bases from J, with 7 bases in between. DNA of the CDR3: TGTGCCAGCAGTTTTAGATGGACCGGGGAGCTGTTTTTT. The encoded protein is CASSFRWTGELFF.

The chain carries TRBV2 and TRBJ1-3; possibly TRBD1 for D (5 bases). V was cut by 6 bases and J by 4 bases, with 16 bases left in between. The length of the CDR3 is 15 residues. Germline values: CDR1 SNHLY, CDR2 FYNNEI. The CDR3 bases are TGTGCCAGCAGGGGGACCAATCGAGGAGGAAACACCATATATTTT. Its protein is CASRGTNRGGNTIYF.

The V and J genes are TRBV11-2 and TRBJ2-3; 12 bases are shared with TRBD2. The germline V gene has CDR1 SGHAT and CDR2 FQNNGV. Trimming at V came to 5 bases and at J to 6 bases, leaving 6 bases not matched to a gene. The CDR3 covers 15 residues. In nucleotides, the CDR3 is TGTGCCAGCAGCGACCGGACTAGCGGGATGGATACGCAGTATTTT. The encoded protein is CASSDRTSGMDTQYF. Using reference TRBV11-2 and TRBJ2-3 for the parts outside the CDR3, the full variable domain is EAGVAQSPRYKIIEKRQSVAFWCNPISGHATLYWYQQILGQGPKLLIQFQNNGVVDDSQLPKDRFSAERLKGVDSTLKIQPAKLEDSAVYLCASSDRTSGMDTQYFGPGTRLTVL.

The CDR3 spells CASSEAGAGSQPQHF. In nucleotides, the CDR3 is TGTGCCAGCAGTGAAGCCGGGGCAGGTTCCCAGCCCCAGCATTTT. The J gene is TRBJ1-5, the V gene TRBV6-1; D is perhaps TRBD1 (5 bases). The CDR3 covers 15 residues. The germline V gene encodes CDR1 MNHNS and CDR2 SASEGT. The V gene lost 0 bases and the J gene lost 7 bases, with 13 bases spanning the gap.